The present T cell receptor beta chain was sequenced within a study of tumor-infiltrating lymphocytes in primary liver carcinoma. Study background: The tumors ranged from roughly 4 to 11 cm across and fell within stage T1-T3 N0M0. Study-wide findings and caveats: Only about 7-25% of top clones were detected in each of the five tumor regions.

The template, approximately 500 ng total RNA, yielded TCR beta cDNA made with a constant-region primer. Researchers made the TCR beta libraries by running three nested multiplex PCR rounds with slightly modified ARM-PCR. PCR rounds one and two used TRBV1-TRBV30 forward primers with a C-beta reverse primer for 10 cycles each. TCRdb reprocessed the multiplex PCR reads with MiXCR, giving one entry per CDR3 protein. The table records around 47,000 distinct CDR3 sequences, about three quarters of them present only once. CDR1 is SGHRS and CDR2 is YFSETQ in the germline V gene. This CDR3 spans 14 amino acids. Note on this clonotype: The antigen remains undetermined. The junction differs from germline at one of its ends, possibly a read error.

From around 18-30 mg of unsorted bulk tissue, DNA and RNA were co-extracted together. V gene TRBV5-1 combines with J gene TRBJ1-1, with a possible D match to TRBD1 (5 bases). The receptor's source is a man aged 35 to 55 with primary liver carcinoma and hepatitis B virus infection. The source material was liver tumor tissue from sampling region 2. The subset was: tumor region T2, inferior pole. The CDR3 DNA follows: TGCGCCAGCAGCCCCGGGTTGGGAGACAGTGAAACTTTCTTT. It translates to CASSPGLGDSETFF. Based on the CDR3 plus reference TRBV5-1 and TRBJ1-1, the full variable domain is KAGVTQTPRYLIKTRGQQVTLSCSPISGHRSVSWYQQTPGQGLQFLFEYFSETQRNKGNFPGRFSGRQFSNSRSEMNVSTLELGDSALYLCASSPGLGDSETFFGQGTRLTVV.